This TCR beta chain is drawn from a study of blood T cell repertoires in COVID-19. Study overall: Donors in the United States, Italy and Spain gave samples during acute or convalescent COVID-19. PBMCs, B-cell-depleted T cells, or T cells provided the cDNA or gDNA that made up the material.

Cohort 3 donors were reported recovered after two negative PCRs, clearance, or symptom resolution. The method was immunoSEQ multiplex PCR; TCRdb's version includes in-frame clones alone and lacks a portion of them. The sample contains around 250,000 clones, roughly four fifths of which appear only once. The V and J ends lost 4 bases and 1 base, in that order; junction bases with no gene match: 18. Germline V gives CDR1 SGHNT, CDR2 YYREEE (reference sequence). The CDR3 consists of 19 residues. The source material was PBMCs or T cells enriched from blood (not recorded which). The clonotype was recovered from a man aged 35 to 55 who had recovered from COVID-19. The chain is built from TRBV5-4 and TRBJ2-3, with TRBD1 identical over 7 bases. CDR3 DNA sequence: TGTGCCAGCAGCACCGGGACAGTGACCCAATTTCTCGGCACAGATACGCAGTATTTT. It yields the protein CASSTGTVTQFLGTDTQYF.